This T cell receptor beta chain was captured by sequencing in a study of Ad26.COV2.S vaccination and SARS-CoV-2 variants. CDR3 length equals 18 residues. The germline V gene has CDR1 SEHNR and CDR2 FQNEAQ (reference sequence). The V gene end was trimmed by 0 bases and the J gene end by 3 bases; junction bases not matched to a gene: 10. Comments on this clone: Its antigen is unknown.

Findings and caveats of the study: The analyses of TCR breadth and depth may have understated the size of total T cell responses.

Clones were read by immunoSEQ multiplex PCR, and TCRdb kept only the in-frame ones, dropping some. This table holds around 300,000 clones, roughly 89% found once. Treatment specified: 19 received Ad26.COV2.S at low or high dose, single or two shots; several received placebo; per-sample allocation not given. Day 63 after the first injection of vaccine or placebo was the sampling time. What was given as vaccine was an Ad26 vector encoding Wuhan-strain SARS-CoV-2 spike. The clonotype comes from a person aged 18-60 years who received the Ad26.COV2.S COVID-19 vaccine or a placebo. The specimen comprised peripheral blood, sampled in a trial of Ad26.COV2.S vaccine versus placebo. The chain carries TRBV7-9 and TRBJ2-5; 10 nucleotides match TRBD1. CDR3 residues: CASSLAWDRGSGKETQYF. CDR3 nucleotides: TGTGCCAGCAGCTTAGCCTGGGACAGGGGCTCAGGAAAAGAGACCCAGTACTTC.